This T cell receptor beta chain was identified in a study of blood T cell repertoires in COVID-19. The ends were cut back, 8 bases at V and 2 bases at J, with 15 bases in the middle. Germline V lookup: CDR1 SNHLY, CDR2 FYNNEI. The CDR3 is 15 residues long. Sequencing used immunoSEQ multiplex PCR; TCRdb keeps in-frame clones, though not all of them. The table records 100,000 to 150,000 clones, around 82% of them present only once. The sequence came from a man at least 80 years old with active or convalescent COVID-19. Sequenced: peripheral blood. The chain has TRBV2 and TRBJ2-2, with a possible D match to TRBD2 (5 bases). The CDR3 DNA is TGTGCCAGCGCTTGGGCAGGAGGCAACACCGGGGAGCTGTTTTTT. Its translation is CASAWAGGNTGELFF.